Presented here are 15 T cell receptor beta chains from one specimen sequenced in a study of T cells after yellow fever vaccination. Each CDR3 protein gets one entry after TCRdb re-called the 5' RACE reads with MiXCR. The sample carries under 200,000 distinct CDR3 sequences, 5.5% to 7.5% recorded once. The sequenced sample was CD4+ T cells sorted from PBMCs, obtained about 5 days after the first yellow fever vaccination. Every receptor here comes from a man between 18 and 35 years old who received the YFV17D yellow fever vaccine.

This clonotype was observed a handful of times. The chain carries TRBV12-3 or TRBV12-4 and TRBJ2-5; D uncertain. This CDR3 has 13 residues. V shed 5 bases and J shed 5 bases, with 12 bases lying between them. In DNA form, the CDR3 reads TGTGCCAGCAGTCCTTGGGCCCAGGAGACCCAGTACTTC. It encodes CASSPWAQETQYF.

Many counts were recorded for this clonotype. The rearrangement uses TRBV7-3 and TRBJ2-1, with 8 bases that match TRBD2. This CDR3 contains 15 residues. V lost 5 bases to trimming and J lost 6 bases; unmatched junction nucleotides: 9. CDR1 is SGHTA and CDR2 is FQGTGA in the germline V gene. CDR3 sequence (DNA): TGTGCCAGCAGCCGCAATAGCGGGGTGGGCAATGAGCAGTTCTTC. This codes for CASSRNSGVGNEQFF.

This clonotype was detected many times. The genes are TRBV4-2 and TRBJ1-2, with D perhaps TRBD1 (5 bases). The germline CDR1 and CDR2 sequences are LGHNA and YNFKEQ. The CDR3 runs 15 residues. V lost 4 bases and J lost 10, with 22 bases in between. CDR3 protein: CASSRQLDGGPVYTF. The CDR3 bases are TGTGCCAGCAGCCGACAGCTGGACGGAGGGCCTGTCTACACCTTC.

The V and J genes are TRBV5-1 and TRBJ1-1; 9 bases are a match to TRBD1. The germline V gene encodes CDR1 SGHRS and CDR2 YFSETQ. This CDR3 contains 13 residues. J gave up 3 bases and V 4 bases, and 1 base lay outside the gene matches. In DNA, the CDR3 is TGCGCCAGCAGCACAGGGGGCGACACTGAAGCTTTCTTT. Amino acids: CASSTGGDTEAFF.

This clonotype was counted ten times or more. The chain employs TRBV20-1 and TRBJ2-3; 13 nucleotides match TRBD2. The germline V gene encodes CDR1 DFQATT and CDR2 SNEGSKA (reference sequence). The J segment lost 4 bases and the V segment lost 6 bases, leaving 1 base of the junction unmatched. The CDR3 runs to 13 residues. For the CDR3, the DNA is TGCAGTGCCGGGACTAGCGGGGCAGATACGCAGTATTTT. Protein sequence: CSAGTSGADTQYF.

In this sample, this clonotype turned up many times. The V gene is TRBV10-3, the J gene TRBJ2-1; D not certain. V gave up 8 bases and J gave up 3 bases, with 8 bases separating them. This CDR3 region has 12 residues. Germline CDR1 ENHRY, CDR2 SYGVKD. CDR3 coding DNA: TGTGCCATCGGCGACAACTACAATGAGCAGTTCTTC. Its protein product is CAIGDNYNEQFF.

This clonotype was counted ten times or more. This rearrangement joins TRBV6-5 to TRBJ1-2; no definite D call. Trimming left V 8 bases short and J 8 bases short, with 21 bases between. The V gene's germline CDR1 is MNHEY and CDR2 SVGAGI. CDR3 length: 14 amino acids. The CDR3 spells CASGSGALRGGYTF. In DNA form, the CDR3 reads TGTGCCAGCGGGTCGGGAGCCCTCCGTGGGGGCTACACCTTC.

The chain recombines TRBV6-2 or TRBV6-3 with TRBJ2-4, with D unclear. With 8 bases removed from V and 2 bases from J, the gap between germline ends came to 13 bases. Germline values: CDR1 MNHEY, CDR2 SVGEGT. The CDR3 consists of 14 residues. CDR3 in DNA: TGTGCCAGCGGCCCATACCTGACCAAAAACATTCAGTACTTC. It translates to CASGPYLTKNIQYF.

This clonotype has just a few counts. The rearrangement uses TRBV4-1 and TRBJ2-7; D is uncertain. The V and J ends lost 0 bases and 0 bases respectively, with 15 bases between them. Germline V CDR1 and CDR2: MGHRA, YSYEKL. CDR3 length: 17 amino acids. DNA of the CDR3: TGCGCCAGCAGCCAAGACGAGCGCTTTCCGAGCTCCTACGAGCAGTACGTC. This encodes CASSQDERFPSSYEQYV.

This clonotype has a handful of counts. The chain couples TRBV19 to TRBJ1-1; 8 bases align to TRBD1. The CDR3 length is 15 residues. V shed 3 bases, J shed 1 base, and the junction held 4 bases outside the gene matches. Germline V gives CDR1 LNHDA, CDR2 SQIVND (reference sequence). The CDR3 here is CASSIQGAWNTEAFF. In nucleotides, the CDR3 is TGTGCCAGTAGTATCCAGGGGGCGTGGAACACTGAAGCTTTCTTT.

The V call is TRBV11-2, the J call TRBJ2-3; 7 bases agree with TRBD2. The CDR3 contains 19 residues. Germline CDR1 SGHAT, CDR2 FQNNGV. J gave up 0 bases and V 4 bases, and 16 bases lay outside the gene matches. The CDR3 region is CASSSPLGRGTSSTDTQYF. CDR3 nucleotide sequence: TGTGCCAGCAGCTCCCCTCTGGGGCGGGGGACCTCTAGCACAGATACGCAGTATTTT.

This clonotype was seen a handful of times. CDR3 amino acids: CSASGRSGYGYTF. DNA of the CDR3: TGCAGTGCTAGTGGCAGGTCCGGCTATGGCTACACCTTC. The chain couples TRBV20-1 to TRBJ1-2; D call uncertain. V was cut by 3 bases and J by 4 bases, with 12 bases left in between. From germline, CDR1 is DFQATT and CDR2 SNEGSKA (reference sequence). The CDR3 spans 13 residues.

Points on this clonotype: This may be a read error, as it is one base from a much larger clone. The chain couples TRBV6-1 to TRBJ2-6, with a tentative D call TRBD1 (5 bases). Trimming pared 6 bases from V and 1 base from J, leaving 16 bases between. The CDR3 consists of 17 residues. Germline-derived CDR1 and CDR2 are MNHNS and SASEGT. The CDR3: CASSLGHVLSGANVLTF. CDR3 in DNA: TGTGCCAGCAGCCTTGGACATGTTCTTTCTGGGGCCAACGTCCTGACTTTC.

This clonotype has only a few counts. The CDR3 here is CASSFEGQSGYTF. CDR3 sequence (DNA): TGTGCCAGCAGCTTTGAAGGGCAATCGGGCTACACCTTC. The chain couples TRBV7-2 to TRBJ1-2, with D unresolved. V lost 3 bases and J 8 bases, leaving 13 bases between the germline ends. Germline values: CDR1 SGHTA, CDR2 FQGNSA. The CDR3 loop spans 13 amino acids.

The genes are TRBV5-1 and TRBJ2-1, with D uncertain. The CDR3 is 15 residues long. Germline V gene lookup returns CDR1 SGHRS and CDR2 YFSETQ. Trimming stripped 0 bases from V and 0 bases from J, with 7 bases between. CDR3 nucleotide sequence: TGCGCCAGCAGCTTGGACTGGAGCTCCTACAATGAGCAGTTCTTC. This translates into CASSLDWSSYNEQFF.